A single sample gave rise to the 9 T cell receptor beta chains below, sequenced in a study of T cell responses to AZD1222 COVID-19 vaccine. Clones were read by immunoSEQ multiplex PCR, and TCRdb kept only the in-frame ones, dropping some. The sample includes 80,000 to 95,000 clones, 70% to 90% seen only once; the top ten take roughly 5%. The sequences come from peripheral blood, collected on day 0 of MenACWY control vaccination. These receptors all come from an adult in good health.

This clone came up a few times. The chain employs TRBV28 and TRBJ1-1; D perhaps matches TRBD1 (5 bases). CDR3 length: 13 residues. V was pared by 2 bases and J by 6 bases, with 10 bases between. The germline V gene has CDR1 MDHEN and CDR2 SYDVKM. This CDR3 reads CASSLGRESEAFF. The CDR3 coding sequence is TGTGCCAGCAGTTTAGGCAGGGAATCTGAAGCTTTCTTT.

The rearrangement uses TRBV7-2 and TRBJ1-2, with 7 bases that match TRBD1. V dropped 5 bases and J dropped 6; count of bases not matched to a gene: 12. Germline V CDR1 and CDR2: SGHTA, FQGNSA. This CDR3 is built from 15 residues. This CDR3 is CASSLIRDRTNGYTF. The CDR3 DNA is TGTGCCAGCAGCCTAATCCGGGACAGAACCAATGGCTACACCTTC.

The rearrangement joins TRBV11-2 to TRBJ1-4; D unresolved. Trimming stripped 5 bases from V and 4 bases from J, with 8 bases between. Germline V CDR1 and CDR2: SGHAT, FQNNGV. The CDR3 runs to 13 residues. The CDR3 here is CASSRGINEKLFF. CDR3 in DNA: TGTGCCAGCAGCCGAGGGATTAATGAAAAACTGTTTTTT.

Here the CDR3 reads CASSSGDRLTHEQYF. CDR3 in DNA: TGTGCCAGCAGTTCAGGGGACAGGCTTACCCACGAGCAGTACTTC. The J gene is TRBJ2-7, the V gene TRBV27; 8 nucleotides line up with TRBD1. V lost 4 bases, J lost 5 bases, and 10 bases stayed unmatched. The CDR3 has 15 residues. Germline CDR1 reads MNHEY; CDR2 reads SMNVEV (reference sequence).

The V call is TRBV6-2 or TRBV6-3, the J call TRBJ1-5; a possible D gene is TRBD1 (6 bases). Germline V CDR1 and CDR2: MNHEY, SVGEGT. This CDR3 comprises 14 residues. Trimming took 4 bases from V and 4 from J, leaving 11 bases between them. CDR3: CASSSGTYNQPQHF. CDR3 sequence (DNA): TGTGCCAGCAGTTCCGGGACATATAATCAGCCCCAGCATTTT.

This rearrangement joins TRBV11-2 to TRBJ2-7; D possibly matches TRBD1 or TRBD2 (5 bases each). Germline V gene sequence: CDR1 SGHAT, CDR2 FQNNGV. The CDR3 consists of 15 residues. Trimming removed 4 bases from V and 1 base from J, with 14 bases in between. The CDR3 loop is CASSSAPGTSYEQYF. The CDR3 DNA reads TGTGCCAGCAGCTCCGCCCCCGGGACGTCCTACGAGCAGTACTTC.

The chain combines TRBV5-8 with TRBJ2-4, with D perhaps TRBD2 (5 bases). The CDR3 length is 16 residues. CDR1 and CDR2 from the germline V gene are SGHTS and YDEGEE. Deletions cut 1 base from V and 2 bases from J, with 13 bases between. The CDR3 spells CASSLSRGLTKNIQYF. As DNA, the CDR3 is TGTGCCAGCAGCTTGTCTCGGGGTTTAACCAAAAACATTCAGTACTTC.

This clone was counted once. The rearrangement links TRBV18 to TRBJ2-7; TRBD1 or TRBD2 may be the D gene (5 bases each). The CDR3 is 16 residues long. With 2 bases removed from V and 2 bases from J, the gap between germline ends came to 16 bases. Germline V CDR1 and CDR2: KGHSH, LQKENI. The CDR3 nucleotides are TGTGCCAGCTCACCAGGGACGACCCAAACTCCCTACGAGCAGTACTTC. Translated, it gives CASSPGTTQTPYEQYF. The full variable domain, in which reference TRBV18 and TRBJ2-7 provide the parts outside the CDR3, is NAGVMQNPRHLVRRRGQEARLRCSPMKGHSHVYWYRQLPEEGLKFMVYLQKENIIDESGMPKERFSAEFPKEGPSILRIQQVVRGDSAAYFCASSPGTTQTPYEQYFGPGTRLTVT.

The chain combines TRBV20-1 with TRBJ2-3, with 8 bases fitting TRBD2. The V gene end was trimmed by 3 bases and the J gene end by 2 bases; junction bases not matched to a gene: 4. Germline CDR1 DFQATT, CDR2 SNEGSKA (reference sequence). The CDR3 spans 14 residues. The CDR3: CSASTGGTTDTQYF. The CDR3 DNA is TGCAGTGCTAGTACGGGAGGGACCACAGATACGCAGTATTTT.